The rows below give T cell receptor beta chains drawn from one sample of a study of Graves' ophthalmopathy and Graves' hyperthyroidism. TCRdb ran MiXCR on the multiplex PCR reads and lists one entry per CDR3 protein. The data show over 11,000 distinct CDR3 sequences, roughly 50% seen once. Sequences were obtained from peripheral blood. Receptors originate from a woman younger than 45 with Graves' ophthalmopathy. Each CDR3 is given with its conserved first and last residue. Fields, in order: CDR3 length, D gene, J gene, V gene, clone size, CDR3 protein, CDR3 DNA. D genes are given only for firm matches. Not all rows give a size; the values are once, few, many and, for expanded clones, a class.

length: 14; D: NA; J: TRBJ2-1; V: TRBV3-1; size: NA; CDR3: CASSHGQSYNEQFF; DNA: TGTGCCAGCAGCCACGGGCAATCCTACAATGAGCAGTTCTTC
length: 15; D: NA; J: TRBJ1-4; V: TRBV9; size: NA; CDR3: CASSAGQATNEKLFF; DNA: TGTGCCAGCAGCGCCGGACAAGCAACTAATGAAAAACTGTTTTTT
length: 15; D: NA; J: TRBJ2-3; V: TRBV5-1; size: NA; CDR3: CASSLGGRSTDTQYF; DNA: TGCGCCAGCAGCTTGGGCGGGCGGAGCACAGATACGCAGTATTTT
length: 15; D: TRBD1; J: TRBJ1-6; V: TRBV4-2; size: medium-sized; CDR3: CASSQDGDRNSPLHF; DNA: TGTGCCAGCAGCCAAGATGGGGACAGAAATTCACCCCTCCACTTT
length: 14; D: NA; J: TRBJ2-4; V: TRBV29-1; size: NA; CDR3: CSVGSGLAKNIQYF; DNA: TGCAGCGTTGGAAGTGGGCTAGCCAAAAACATTCAGTACTTC
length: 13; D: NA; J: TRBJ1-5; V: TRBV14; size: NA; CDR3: CASSQEEWDTQHF; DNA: TGTGCCAGCAGCCAAGAGGAGTGGGATACGCAGCATTTT
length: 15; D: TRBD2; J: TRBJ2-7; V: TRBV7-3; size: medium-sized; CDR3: CASSLRGGGSYEQYF; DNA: TGTGCCAGCAGCTTAAGGGGGGGGGGCTCCTACGAGCAGTACTTC
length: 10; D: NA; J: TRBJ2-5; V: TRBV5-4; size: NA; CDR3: CASSLETQYF; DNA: TGTGCCAGCAGCTTGGAGACCCAGTACTTC
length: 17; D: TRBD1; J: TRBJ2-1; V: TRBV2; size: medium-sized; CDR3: CASSAGTGLGSYNEQFF; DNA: TGTGCCAGCAGTGCGGGGACAGGTCTTGGGTCCTACAATGAGCAGTTCTTC
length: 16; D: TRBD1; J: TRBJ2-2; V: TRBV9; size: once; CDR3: CASSVGGQINTGELFF; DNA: TGTGCCAGCAGCGTAGGGGGACAGATCAACACCGGGGAGCTGTTTTTT
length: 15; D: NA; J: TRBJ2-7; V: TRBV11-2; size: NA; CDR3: CASSPPAGYGYEQCF; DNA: TGTGCCAGCAGCCCCCCGGCTGGGTACGGCTACGAGCAGTGCTTC
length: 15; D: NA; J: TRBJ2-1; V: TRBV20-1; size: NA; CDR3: CSARGSQGHLNEQFF; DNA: TGCAGTGCTAGAGGGTCTCAGGGGCATCTCAATGAGCAGTTCTTC